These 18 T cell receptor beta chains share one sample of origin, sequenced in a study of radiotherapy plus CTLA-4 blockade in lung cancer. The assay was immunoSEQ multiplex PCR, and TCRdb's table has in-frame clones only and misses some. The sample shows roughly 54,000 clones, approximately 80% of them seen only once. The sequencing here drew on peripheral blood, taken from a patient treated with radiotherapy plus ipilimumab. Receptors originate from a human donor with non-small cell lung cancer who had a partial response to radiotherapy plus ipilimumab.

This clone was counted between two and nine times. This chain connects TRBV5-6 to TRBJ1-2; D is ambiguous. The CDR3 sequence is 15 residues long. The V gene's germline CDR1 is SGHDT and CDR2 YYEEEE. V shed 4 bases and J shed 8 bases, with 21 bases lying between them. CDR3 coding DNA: TGTGCCAGCAGCCAACAAACCCCGGACGGGGAAGGCTACACCTTC. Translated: CASSQQTPDGEGYTF.

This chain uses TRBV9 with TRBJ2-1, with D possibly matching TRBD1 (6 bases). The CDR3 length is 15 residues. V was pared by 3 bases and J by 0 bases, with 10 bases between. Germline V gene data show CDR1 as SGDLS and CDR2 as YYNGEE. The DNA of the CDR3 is TGTGCCAGCAGCGCCCGGGACACCTCCTACAATGAGCAGTTCTTC. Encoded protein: CASSARDTSYNEQFF.

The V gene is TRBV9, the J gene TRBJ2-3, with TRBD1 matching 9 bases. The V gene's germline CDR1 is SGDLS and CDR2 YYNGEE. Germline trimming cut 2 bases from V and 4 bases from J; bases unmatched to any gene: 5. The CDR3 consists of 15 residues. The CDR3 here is CASSVGTGSADTQYF. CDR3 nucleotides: TGTGCCAGCAGCGTTGGGACAGGGAGCGCAGATACGCAGTATTTT.

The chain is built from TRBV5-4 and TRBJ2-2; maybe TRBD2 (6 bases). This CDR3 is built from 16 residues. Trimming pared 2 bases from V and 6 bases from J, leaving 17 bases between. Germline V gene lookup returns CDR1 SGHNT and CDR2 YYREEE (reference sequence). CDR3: CASSFYSGRGAGELFF. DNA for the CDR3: TGTGCCAGCAGCTTCTATAGCGGAAGAGGGGCCGGGGAGCTGTTTTTT. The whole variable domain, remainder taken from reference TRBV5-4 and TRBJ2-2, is ETGVTQSPTHLIKTRGQQVTLRCSSQSGHNTVSWYQQALGQGPQFIFQYYREEENGRGNFPPRFSGLQFPNYSSELNVNALELDDSALYLCASSFYSGRGAGELFFGEGSRLTVL.

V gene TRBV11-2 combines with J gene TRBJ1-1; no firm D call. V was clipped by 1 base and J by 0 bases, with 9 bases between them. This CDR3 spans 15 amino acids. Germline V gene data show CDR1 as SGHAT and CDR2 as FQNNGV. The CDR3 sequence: CASSLGLIMNTEAFF. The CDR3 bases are TGTGCCAGCAGCTTAGGGCTGATCATGAACACTGAAGCTTTCTTT. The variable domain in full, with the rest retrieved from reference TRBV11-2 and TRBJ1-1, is EAGVAQSPRYKIIEKRQSVAFWCNPISGHATLYWYQQILGQGPKLLIQFQNNGVVDDSQLPKDRFSAERLKGVDSTLKIQPAKLEDSAVYLCASSLGLIMNTEAFFGQGTRLTVV.

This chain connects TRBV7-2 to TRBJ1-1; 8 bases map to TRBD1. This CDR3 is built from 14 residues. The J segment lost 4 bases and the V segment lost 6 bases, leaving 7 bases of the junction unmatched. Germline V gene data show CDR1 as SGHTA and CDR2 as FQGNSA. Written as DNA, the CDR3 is TGTGCCAGCAGTATCCCAGGGGGCTTCACTGAAGCTTTCTTT. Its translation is CASSIPGGFTEAFF.

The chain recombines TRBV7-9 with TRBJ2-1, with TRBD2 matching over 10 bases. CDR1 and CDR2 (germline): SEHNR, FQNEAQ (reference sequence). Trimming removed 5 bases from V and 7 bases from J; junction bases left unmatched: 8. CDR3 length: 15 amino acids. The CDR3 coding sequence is TGTGCCAGCAGCACTCCAGCGGGGGGGCTTAATGAGCAGTTCTTC. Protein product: CASSTPAGGLNEQFF.

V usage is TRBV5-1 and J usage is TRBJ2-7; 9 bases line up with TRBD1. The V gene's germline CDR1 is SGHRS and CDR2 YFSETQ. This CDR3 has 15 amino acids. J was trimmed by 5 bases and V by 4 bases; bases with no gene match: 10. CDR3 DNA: TGCGCCAGCAGCCCATTTCCCGGGACAGGGAACGAGCAGTACTTC. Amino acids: CASSPFPGTGNEQYF.

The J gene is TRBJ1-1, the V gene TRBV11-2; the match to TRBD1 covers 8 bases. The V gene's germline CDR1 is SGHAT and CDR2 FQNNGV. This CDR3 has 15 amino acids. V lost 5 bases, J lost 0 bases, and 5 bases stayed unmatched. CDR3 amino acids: CASSPQQGVNTEAFF. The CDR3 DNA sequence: TGTGCCAGCAGCCCGCAACAGGGGGTGAACACTGAAGCTTTCTTT.

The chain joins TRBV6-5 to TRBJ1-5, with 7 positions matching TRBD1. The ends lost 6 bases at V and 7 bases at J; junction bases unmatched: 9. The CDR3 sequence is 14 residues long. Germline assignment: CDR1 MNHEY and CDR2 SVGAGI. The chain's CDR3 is CASRPGTVPQPQHF. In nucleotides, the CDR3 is TGTGCCAGCAGGCCCGGGACAGTCCCCCAGCCCCAGCATTTT.

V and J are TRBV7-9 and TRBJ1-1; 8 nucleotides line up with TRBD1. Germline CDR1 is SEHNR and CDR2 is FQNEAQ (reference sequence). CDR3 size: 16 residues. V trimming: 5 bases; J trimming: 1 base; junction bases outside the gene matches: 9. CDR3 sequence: CASSPLTGDRNTEAFF. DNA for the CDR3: TGTGCCAGCAGCCCTCTGACAGGGGATAGGAACACTGAAGCTTTCTTT.

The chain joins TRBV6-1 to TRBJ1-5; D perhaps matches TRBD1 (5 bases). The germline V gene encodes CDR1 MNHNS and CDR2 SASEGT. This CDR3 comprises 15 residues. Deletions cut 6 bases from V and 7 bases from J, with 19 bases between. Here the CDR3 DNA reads TGTGCCAGCAGCCCCTCTGGCCAGGGAGGGCAGCCCCAGCATTTT. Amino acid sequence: CASSPSGQGGQPQHF.

CDR3 region: CATGGEKLFF. The CDR3 region has the DNA TGCGCCACGGGGGGGGAAAAACTGTTTTTT. The J gene is TRBJ1-4, the V gene TRBV23-1; maybe TRBD1 (5 bases). TRBV23-1 is an ORF for which the function is uncertain. This CDR3 has 10 amino acids. The ends were cut back, 10 bases at V and 8 bases at J, with 8 bases in the middle.

The CDR3 DNA reads as TGTGCCAGCAGCTCGAGGGCAGCTGAAAAACTGTTTTTT. Its translation: CASSSRAAEKLFF. The gene calls are TRBV5-4 and TRBJ1-4; no clear D. Between the trimmed V and J ends, which lost 3 bases and 7 bases, there was a span of 10 bases. Per germline, CDR1 SGHNT and CDR2 YYREEE (reference sequence). This CDR3 has 13 amino acids. Full variable domain (remainder filled in from reference TRBV5-4 and TRBJ1-4): ETGVTQSPTHLIKTRGQQVTLRCSSQSGHNTVSWYQQALGQGPQFIFQYYREEENGRGNFPPRFSGLQFPNYSSELNVNALELDDSALYLCASSSRAAEKLFFGSGTQLSVL.

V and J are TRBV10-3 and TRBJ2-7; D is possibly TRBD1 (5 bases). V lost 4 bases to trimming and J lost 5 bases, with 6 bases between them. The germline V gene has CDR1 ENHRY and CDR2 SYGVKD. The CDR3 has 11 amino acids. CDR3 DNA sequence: TGTGCCATCAGTGCCAGGGACGAGCAGTACTTC. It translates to CAISARDEQYF.

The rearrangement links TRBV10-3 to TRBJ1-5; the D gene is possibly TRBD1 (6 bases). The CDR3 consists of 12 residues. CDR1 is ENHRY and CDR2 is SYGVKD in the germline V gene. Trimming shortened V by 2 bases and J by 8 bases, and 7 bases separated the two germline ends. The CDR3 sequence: CAISEKGEPQHF. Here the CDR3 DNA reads TGTGCCATCAGTGAGAAGGGGGAGCCCCAGCATTTT.

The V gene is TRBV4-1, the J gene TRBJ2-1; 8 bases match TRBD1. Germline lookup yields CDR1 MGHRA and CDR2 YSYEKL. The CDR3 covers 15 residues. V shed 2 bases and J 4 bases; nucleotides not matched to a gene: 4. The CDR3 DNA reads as TGCGCCAGCAGCCAATTAGGACAGGGTTACAATGAGCAGTTCTTC. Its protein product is CASSQLGQGYNEQFF.

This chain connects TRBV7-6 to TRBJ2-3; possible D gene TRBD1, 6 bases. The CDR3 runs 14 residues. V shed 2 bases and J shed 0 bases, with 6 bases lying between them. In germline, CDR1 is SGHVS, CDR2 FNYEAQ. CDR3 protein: CASSLQGSTDTQYF. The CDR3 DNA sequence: TGTGCCAGCAGCTTACAGGGGAGCACAGATACGCAGTATTTT. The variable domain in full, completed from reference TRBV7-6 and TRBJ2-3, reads GAGVSQSPRYKVTKRGQDVALRCDPISGHVSLYWYRQALGQGPEFLTYFNYEAQQDKSGLPNDRFSAERPEGSISTLTIQRTEQRDSAMYRCASSLQGSTDTQYFGPGTRLTVL.